Listed here are 29 T cell receptor beta chains from one sample, sequenced in a study of tumor and adjacent non-tumor tissue in lung cancer. No cell sorting was done before RNA was extracted from the tissue. A modified ARM-PCR protocol with three rounds of nested PCR amplified TCRbeta. TCRdb re-analysed the multiplex PCR reads in MiXCR, keeping a single row per CDR3 protein. Here the sample spans 100,000 to 120,000 distinct CDR3 sequences, 84% being singletons. Sequencing used lung tumor tissue. The receptors here all came from a man in his 70s with non-small cell lung cancer.

As to this clonotype: Because it lacks the conserved phenylalanine or tryptophan at the end, this CDR3 is likely a read error. The gene calls are TRBV15 and TRBJ2-3, with D unresolved. The CDR3 spans 14 residues. CDR1 and CDR2 from the germline V gene are LNHNV and YYDKDF (reference sequence). With 0 bases removed from V and 2 bases from J, the gap between germline ends came to 6 bases. CDR3 coding DNA: TGTGCCACCAGCAGAGATGCACTCACAGATACGCAGTATTTG. Its translation: CATSRDALTDTQYL.

This sequence joins TRBV10-2 and TRBJ2-2; TRBD1 is a possible D gene (6 bases). This CDR3 is 14 amino acids long. CDR1 is WSHSY, CDR2 SAAADI, per germline. CDR3 sequence: CARKRDTNTGELFF. The CDR3 bases are TGCGCTAGGAAGAGGGACACTAACACCGGGGAGCTGTTTTTT.

The genes are TRBV10-3 and TRBJ2-1; D may be TRBD1 or TRBD2 (5 bases each). V was cut by 6 bases and J by 10 bases, with 22 bases left in between. Germline assignment: CDR1 ENHRY and CDR2 SYGVKD. The CDR3 has 15 amino acids. CDR3 bases: TGTGCCATCAGCCAAAAGGGGAGCTCCTACAGCGAGCAGTTCTTC. This gives the protein CAISQKGSSYSEQFF.

This clonotype was recorded at least ten times. The chain links TRBV4-2 to TRBJ2-2, with D uncertain. CDR1 is LGHNA and CDR2 is YNFKEQ in the germline V gene. The CDR3 has 14 residues. V was clipped by 1 base and J by 7 bases, with 10 bases between them. The CDR3 bases are TGTGCCAGCAGCCAAGCCAGGTTTGGCGGGGAGCTGTTTTTT. Its translation: CASSQARFGGELFF.

Worth noting for this clonotype: This may be a read error: a much more frequent sequence differs by one nucleotide. CDR3 amino acids: CSAARGGDLPLHF. The CDR3, as DNA: TGCAGTGCCGCACGGGGGGGTGATTTACCCCTCCACTTT. The chain couples TRBV20-1 to TRBJ1-6, with D tentatively TRBD1 (5 bases). The CDR3 has 13 amino acids. Germline CDR1 reads DFQATT; CDR2 reads SNEGSKA (reference sequence). The ends were cut back, 6 bases at V and 12 bases at J, with 18 bases in the middle.

A remark on this clonotype: A much bigger clone sits one base away, suggesting this may be a read error. The J gene is TRBJ2-3, the V gene TRBV5-1; possibly TRBD2 for D (6 bases). The germline gives CDR1 SGHRS, CDR2 YFSETQ. V gave up 4 bases and J gave up 2 bases, with 17 bases separating them. The CDR3 consists of 16 residues. CDR3 region: CASSRGLALDTDTQYF. CDR3 DNA: TGCGCCAGCAGCCGTGGGCTAGCGCTTGACACAGATACGCAGTATTTT.

Notes on this clonotype: One end of the junction is discordant with germline, which a read error may explain. The chain joins TRBV28 to TRBJ1-6; no clear D gene. This CDR3 comprises 12 residues. Looked up from germline, CDR1 is MDHEN and CDR2 is SYDVKM. CDR3 sequence reads: CTCRMPYSPLHF. The CDR3, as DNA: TGTACCTGCAGGATGCCTTACTCACCCCTACACTTT.

The gene calls are TRBV6-1 and TRBJ2-3; 8 bases are shared with TRBD2. Germline V gives CDR1 MNHNS, CDR2 SASEGT. The CDR3 consists of 20 residues. Unmatched junction bases numbered 19, after V lost 0 bases and J lost 5 bases. Here the CDR3 reads CASSEAKFFGGGSSRDTQYF. The CDR3 DNA follows: TGTGCCAGCAGTGAAGCGAAATTTTTTGGCGGGGGGTCGTCTCGAGATACGCAGTATTTT.

The chain recombines TRBV6-2 or TRBV6-3 with TRBJ2-1; D is uncertain. The CDR3 has 13 residues. V lost 0 bases, J lost 7 bases, and 7 bases lay in between. The germline V gene has CDR1 MNHEY and CDR2 SVGEGT. As DNA, the CDR3 is TGTGCCAGCAGTTACTCAATGAAGAATGAGCAGTTCTTC. It translates to CASSYSMKNEQFF.

Details on this clonotype: Compared with germline, one end of the junction differs, possibly owing to a read error. The gene calls are TRBV4-2 and TRBJ2-3; 8 positions agree with TRBD2. This CDR3 has 15 amino acids. Germline values: CDR1 LGHNA, CDR2 YNFKEQ. The CDR3 sequence: CTSSQEREGRDSQYF. In DNA form, the CDR3 reads TGTACCAGCAGCCAAGAACGGGAGGGCCGTGATTCGCAGTATTTT.

Comments on this clonotype: The CDR3 end shows no conserved phenylalanine or tryptophan, and so a read error is likely. The DNA is left out, because the CDR3 cannot be placed on it with certainty; the CDR3 is given as TCRdb lists it. The genes are TRBV12-3 or TRBV12-4 and TRBJ1-6; TRBD1, the table's D call, lacks a check against the DNA. The CDR3 is 14 amino acids long, termini counted. The CDR3 spells CASSPGQDDSPLHL.

With respect to this clonotype: One end of the junction varies from germline; a read error may be responsible. The V call is TRBV6-5, the J call TRBJ2-4; possibly TRBD1 or TRBD2 for D (5 bases each). CDR1 and CDR2 (germline): MNHEY, SVGAGI. CDR3 length: 14 amino acids. CDR3 amino acids: CASSDRLTRNIQYF. As DNA, the CDR3 is TGTGCCAGCAGTGACAGACTAACGAGAAACATTCAGTATTTC.

In the case of this clonotype: The conserved phenylalanine or tryptophan normally closing the CDR3 is absent here, so this likely arose from a read error. The rearrangement uses TRBV10-2 and TRBJ2-2, with 9 bases matching TRBD2. Germline V gene sequence: CDR1 WSHSY, CDR2 SAAADI. This CDR3 contains 14 residues. The CDR3: CASRLAGPRGELFL. DNA for the CDR3: TGCGCGAGCAGGCTAGCGGGGCCGAGGGGGGAGCTGTTTCTC.

Ten or more counts support this clonotype. The chain combines TRBV29-1 with TRBJ2-2; 13 positions match TRBD2. Germline loops: CDR1 SQVTM, CDR2 ANQGSEA. Germline trimming cut 3 bases from V and 4 bases from J; bases unmatched to any gene: 14. CDR3 size: 19 residues. CDR3 sequence reads: CSVEGLLAGGPVSTGELFF. In nucleotides, the CDR3 is TGCAGCGTTGAGGGATTACTAGCGGGAGGGCCCGTAAGCACCGGGGAGCTGTTTTTT.

This clonotype was counted once. As the CDR3 is not closed by the conserved phenylalanine or tryptophan, this likely results from a read error. This chain connects TRBV28 to TRBJ1-2; tentatively, D is TRBD1 (5 bases). From germline, CDR1 is MDHEN and CDR2 SYDVKM. V gave up 5 bases and J gave up 4 bases, with 17 bases separating them. There are 15 residues in the CDR3. Written as DNA, the CDR3 is TGTGCCAGCAGTCTACAGGAGGGACGATCCTATGGCTACACCTTA. The encoded protein is CASSLQEGRSYGYTL.

On this clonotype itself: Compared with germline, one end of the junction differs, possibly owing to a read error. The rearrangement joins TRBV6-2 or TRBV6-3 to TRBJ2-1, with D perhaps matching TRBD2 (6 bases). The CDR3 runs to 15 residues. The germline V gene has CDR1 MNHEY and CDR2 SVGEGT. In DNA form, the CDR3 reads TGTGCAAGCAGGCGGACAAACTGGGGGGACAATGAGCAGTTCTTC. Protein sequence: CASRRTNWGDNEQFF.

The chain couples TRBV12-3 or TRBV12-4 to TRBJ2-7, with D maybe TRBD2 (6 bases). The CDR3 length is 16 residues. Trimming left V 6 bases short and J 10 bases short, with 28 bases between. CDR3 residues: CASRLGSGDFWGEQYF. As DNA, the CDR3 is TGTGCCAGCAGGCTGGGTAGCGGAGACTTCTGGGGCGAACAGTACTTC.

Notes on this clonotype: The junction departs from germline at one end; a sequencing error may be responsible. The chain recombines TRBV5-4 with TRBJ2-5, with no clear D. The CDR3 runs 16 residues. CDR1 is SGHNT, CDR2 YYREEE, per germline (reference sequence). In DNA form, the CDR3 reads TGTGCCGGCAGCCTTCTCAAGAGGATAACGAGAGAGGCCCAGTACTTC. This translates into CAGSLLKRITREAQYF.

The CDR3 sequence: CASSLLMGIMTETQYF. The DNA of the CDR3 is TGTGCCAGCAGCCTTCTCATGGGGATAATGACAGAGACCCAGTACTTC. This sequence joins TRBV5-4 and TRBJ2-5; D ambiguous. V gave up 4 bases and J gave up 4 bases, with 20 bases separating them. The germline CDR1 and CDR2 sequences are SGHNT and YYREEE (reference sequence). The CDR3 totals 16 residues.

This clonotype has a single count. An end of the junction differs from the germline gene, which may be a read error. The V gene is TRBV11-2, the J gene TRBJ2-7; D perhaps matches TRBD1 (6 bases). CDR3 size: 16 residues. CDR1 is SGHAT and CDR2 is FQNNGV in the germline V gene. DNA for the CDR3: TGTGCCAGCAGCCCCCCCACCGGGACACCAGCCTACGAGCACTACTTC. Amino acids: CASSPPTGTPAYEHYF.

The chain couples TRBV11-2 to TRBJ2-7; a weak D match, TRBD2 (5 bases). Germline CDR1 reads SGHAT; CDR2 reads FQNNGV. The CDR3 spans 17 residues. V was trimmed by 1 base and J by 8 bases, leaving 24 bases between them. The CDR3 nucleotides read TGTGCCAGCAGCTTAGTACCCACTGGGCTAGCTTATTACAAGCAGTACTTC. This sequence encodes CASSLVPTGLAYYKQYF.

This rearrangement joins TRBV20-1 to TRBJ2-7; TRBD2 matches 7 bases. CDR1 and CDR2 (germline): DFQATT, SNEGSKA (reference sequence). This CDR3 is built from 14 residues. The ends lost 6 bases at V and 2 bases at J; junction bases unmatched: 10. CDR3 in DNA: TGCAGTGCCGAGACTAGCTGGAGAACCTACGAGCAGTACTTC. It is translated as CSAETSWRTYEQYF.

On this clonotype: At one end the junction does not follow the germline gene, possibly because of a read error. The chain couples TRBV7-8 to TRBJ2-5; D not certain. The CDR3 loop spans 14 amino acids. Per the germline V gene, CDR1 is SGHVS and CDR2 is FQNEAQ. The CDR3 sequence is CASSLGSEPETQYF. In DNA, the CDR3 is TGTGCCAGCAGCTTAGGATCGGAGCCGGAGACTCAGTACTTC.

This clonotype was picked up a small number of times. Just one base apart from a much larger clone, this may be a read error. The chain is built from TRBV20-1 and TRBJ2-3; D not certain. Per the germline V gene, CDR1 is DFQATT and CDR2 is SNEGSKA (reference sequence). Between the trimmed V and J ends, which lost 3 bases and 2 bases, there was a span of 6 bases. CDR3 length: 12 amino acids. In DNA, the CDR3 is TGCAGTGCTAGTGGCAACACAGATACGCAGTATTTT. Amino acids: CSASGNTDTQYF.

Only one count was recorded for this clonotype. No conserved phenylalanine or tryptophan ends this CDR3, so it is likely a read error. The chain has TRBV4-1 and TRBJ1-5; no clear D gene. Trimming pared 7 bases from V and 0 bases from J, leaving 22 bases between. CDR1 and CDR2 (germline): MGHRA, YSYEKL. The CDR3 sequence is 18 residues long. Here the CDR3 reads CASNHLPVRLYSNQPQHL. For the CDR3, the DNA is TGCGCCAGCAACCACCTTCCAGTCAGACTCTATAGCAATCAGCCCCAGCATTTA.

On this clonotype: It is likely a read error, because the conserved phenylalanine at the end of the CDR3 is missing. The CDR3 spells CPSSQQWGQRTQYL. The DNA for the CDR3 is TGCCCCAGCAGCCAACAGTGGGGGCAAAGGACCCAGTACTTA. This chain uses TRBV4-1 with TRBJ2-5; perhaps TRBD1 as D (6 bases). Germline CDR1 MGHRA, CDR2 YSYEKL. The CDR3 has 14 amino acids.

This rearrangement joins TRBV6-5 to TRBJ1-2, with a tentative D call TRBD1 (5 bases). V lost 6 bases to trimming and J lost 6 bases, with 14 bases between them. Germline values: CDR1 MNHEY, CDR2 SVGAGI. The length of the CDR3 is 13 residues. CDR3 protein: CASRDGTGNGYTF. The DNA of the CDR3 is TGTGCCAGCAGAGATGGGACTGGGAATGGCTACACCTTC.

CDR3 in DNA: TGTGCCAGCTCTCACAGGGATGGCAATCAGCCCCAGCATTTT. Amino acid sequence: CASSHRDGNQPQHF. This chain connects TRBV18 to TRBJ1-5, with D perhaps TRBD1 (6 bases). Trimming shortened V by 6 bases and J by 2 bases, and 11 bases separated the two germline ends. This CDR3 spans 14 amino acids. Per germline, CDR1 KGHSH and CDR2 LQKENI.

Details on this clonotype: Compared with germline, one end of the junction differs, possibly owing to a read error. V gene TRBV4-1 combines with J gene TRBJ1-1; TRBD1 might be the D (5 bases). Germline V lookup: CDR1 MGHRA, CDR2 YSYEKL. The CDR3 sequence is 13 residues long. For the CDR3, the DNA is TGCGCCAGCAGCACCCAGGGTTGCACTGAAGCTTCCTTT. Translating gives CASSTQGCTEASF.